Each of the 23 T cell receptor beta chains below was sequenced from the same sample in a study of tumor and adjacent non-tumor tissue in lung cancer. A modified ARM-PCR protocol with three rounds of nested PCR amplified TCRbeta. TCRdb independently ran MiXCR on the multiplex PCR reads; one entry per CDR3 protein. The sample consists of under 250,000 distinct CDR3 sequences, 71% of them appearing once. RNA was extracted from bulk tissue without any cell sorting. The sample was lung tumor tissue. The receptors were sampled from a man aged 55-75 years with non-small cell lung cancer.

With regard to this clonotype: A read error is possible here, since a much larger clone lies one base away. V usage is TRBV4-1 and J usage is TRBJ1-1; tentative D call: TRBD1 (5 bases). V was shortened by 3 bases and J by 11 bases, with 16 bases between the two germline ends. CDR1 and CDR2 (germline): MGHRA, YSYEKL. The length of the CDR3 is 13 residues. The CDR3 DNA reads TGCGCCAGCAGCCACGACCAGGGACGTATCGCTTTCTTT. This encodes CASSHDQGRIAFF.

The table lists this clonotype with a few counts. Possible read error: a much larger clone is one base away. This chain uses TRBV11-1 with TRBJ2-3; D uncertain. The CDR3 runs 11 residues. The V gene's germline CDR1 is SGHAT and CDR2 FQDESV (reference sequence). The CDR3, as DNA: TGTGCCAGCAGCTTATTAAATACGCCGTATTTT. Protein: CASSLLNTPYF.

This clonotype occurred once. Because the CDR3's place on the DNA is in doubt, the DNA is left out and the CDR3 is given as listed by TCRdb. This sequence joins TRBV4-3 and TRBJ1-2; TRBD1, the table's D call, was not compared with the DNA. The germline CDR1 and CDR2 sequences are LGHNA and YSLEER. Ends included, the CDR3 has 15 residues. The CDR3 here is CASSLGHVANYGCTF.

The chain employs TRBV4-1 and TRBJ2-1; no firm D call. The CDR3 is 15 residues long. V lost 4 bases to trimming and J lost 1 base, with 11 bases between them. Germline loops: CDR1 MGHRA, CDR2 YSYEKL. This CDR3 reads CASSPLDLSYNEQFF. The CDR3 DNA sequence: TGCGCCAGCAGCCCGCTGGATCTATCCTACAATGAGCAGTTCTTC.

This clonotype has a handful of counts. A much larger clone lies one base from this, so it may be a read error. The CDR3 is CACRPRDLAKNIQYF. In DNA, the CDR3 is TGTGCCTGCAGACCCCGAGATCTAGCCAAAAACATTCAGTACTTC. The chain links TRBV6-5 to TRBJ2-4; D gene unclear. CDR1 is MNHEY, CDR2 SVGAGI, per germline. The CDR3 covers 15 residues.

This clonotype has a single count. A much larger clone differs from this one at a single base, so this may be a read error. The chain recombines TRBV6-2 or TRBV6-3 with TRBJ2-7; D not resolved. Germline-derived CDR1 and CDR2 are MNHEY and SVGEGT. CDR3 length equals 11 residues. V dropped 11 bases and J dropped 6 bases, with 14 bases sitting between them. The CDR3 nucleotides read TGTGCCGGCACCTCCGTGAGCGAGCAGTACTTC. As protein: CAGTSVSEQYF.

On this clonotype itself: A junction boundary mismatches the germline segment, possibly from a read error. The genes are TRBV4-2 and TRBJ2-1; 8 bases align to TRBD2. This CDR3 contains 16 residues. CDR1 and CDR2 from the germline V gene are LGHNA and YNFKEQ. The CDR3 reads CASSQSGGLGYNEQIF. The CDR3 region has the DNA TGTGCCAGCAGCCAGTCGGGGGGGTTGGGATACAATGAGCAGATCTTC.

This clonotype was seen once. No conserved phenylalanine or tryptophan is present at the end of the CDR3, so a read error is the likely explanation. The chain uses TRBV20-1 and TRBJ1-5, with 7 bases matching TRBD1. Germline CDR1 is DFQATT and CDR2 is SNEGSKA (reference sequence). CDR3 length equals 16 residues. This CDR3 reads CSARARTGHSNQPQHI. The CDR3, as DNA: TGCAGTGCTAGAGCTAGGACAGGCCATAGCAACCAGCCCCAGCATATT.

A note on this clonotype: One junction end does not reproduce the germline sequence, and a read error may be involved. The chain carries TRBV11-2 and TRBJ2-4, with D possibly being TRBD1 or TRBD2 (5 bases each). The germline CDR1 and CDR2 sequences are SGHAT and FQNNGV. The CDR3 has 17 amino acids. The DNA for the CDR3 is TGTGCCAGCAGCTCAAACTCTGGGCAGTTTGGGGGAAACGTTCAGTACTTC. Amino acids: CASSSNSGQFGGNVQYF.

Remarks on this clonotype: Relative to the germline gene, one junction end is altered; a read error may explain this. The chain carries TRBV29-1 and TRBJ2-7; TRBD1 matches 7 bases. The CDR3 extends over 13 amino acids. From germline, CDR1 is SQVTM and CDR2 ANQGSEA. CDR3 residues: CRVGDRASYEQYF. In nucleotides, the CDR3 is TGCAGAGTGGGGGACAGAGCCTCCTACGAGCAATACTTC.

As regards this clonotype: At one boundary the junction diverges from the germline segment, which might be a read error. V is TRBV5-8 and J is TRBJ1-2, with unresolved D. The germline V gene encodes CDR1 SGHTS and CDR2 YDEGEE. The CDR3 spans 14 residues. The CDR3 sequence is CASSLGRTVYGYTF. The CDR3 DNA reads as TGCGCCAGCAGCTTGGGCCGGACCGTGTATGGCTACACCTTC.

Comments on this clonotype: It may be a read error: a sequence one base away is much more abundant. V is TRBV4-3 and J is TRBJ1-5, with no clear D. V was clipped by 3 bases and J by 5 bases, with 14 bases between them. This CDR3 has 15 residues. CDR1 is LGHNA, CDR2 YSLEER, per germline. In nucleotides, the CDR3 is TGCGCCAGCAGCCAGAACTCGGGCTCGGATCAGCCCCAGCATTTT. Its translation: CASSQNSGSDQPQHF.

Concerning this clonotype: The junction and the germline gene differ at one end; a read error may be behind it. This rearrangement joins TRBV11-3 to TRBJ1-2; possibly TRBD1 for D (6 bases). Germline V lookup: CDR1 SGHNT, CDR2 YENEEA. CDR3 size: 13 residues. The CDR3 spells CTSSPSGDYGYTF. Written as DNA, the CDR3 is TGTACCAGCAGCCCTTCAGGGGATTATGGCTACACCTTC.

Of note for this clonotype: One end of the junction does not line up with germline, which may come from a read error. The CDR3 sequence: CASSEYRTGRLYDQYF. The CDR3 DNA reads TGTGCCAGCAGTGAATACCGGACGGGGAGACTATACGACCAGTACTTC. The rearrangement uses TRBV6-1 and TRBJ2-7; weak D call: TRBD2 (5 bases). CDR1 is MNHNS and CDR2 is SASEGT in the germline V gene. The CDR3 runs 16 residues.

With regard to this clonotype: A much larger clone differs from this one at a single base, so this may be a read error. The chain joins TRBV20-1 to TRBJ2-3, with TRBD2 matching over 11 bases. The germline V gene has CDR1 DFQATT and CDR2 SNEGSKA (reference sequence). The CDR3 length is 17 residues. CDR3 residues: CCATDASGTSGTDTQYF. The CDR3 nucleotides are TGCTGTGCTACCGATGCCTCCGGGACTAGCGGTACAGATACGCAGTATTTT.

The V gene is TRBV12-3 or TRBV12-4, the J gene TRBJ2-5, with D uncertain. Trimming removed 2 bases from V and 5 bases from J, with 9 bases in between. This CDR3 has 13 residues. The CDR3 sequence: CASSLSQKETQYF. CDR3 in DNA: TGTGCCAGCAGTTTAAGTCAGAAGGAGACCCAGTACTTC.

The rearrangement joins TRBV6-6 to TRBJ2-7; TRBD1 matches at 9 bases. After removal of 5 bases from V and 7 bases from J, the junction contained 12 bases not matched to a gene. The germline CDR1 and CDR2 sequences are MNHNY and SVGAGI (reference sequence). This CDR3 region has 15 residues. In DNA form, the CDR3 reads TGTGCCAGCAGTAACAGGGGACAGGGAGGAAGGGAGCAGTACTTC. Residues: CASSNRGQGGREQYF.

In regard to this clonotype: Sequence at one end of the junction differs from germline and may be a read error. The CDR3 here is CASSQDPPVDTGELFF. CDR3 sequence (DNA): TGCGCCAGTAGCCAGGACCCGCCAGTGGACACCGGGGAGCTGTTTTTT. The chain employs TRBV4-3 and TRBJ2-2; D ambiguous. The germline CDR1 and CDR2 sequences are LGHNA and YSLEER. This CDR3 spans 16 amino acids.

Of note for this clonotype: The junction does not match germline at one end; this may be a read error. The V gene is TRBV4-3, the J gene TRBJ2-5; D may match TRBD1 or TRBD2 (5 bases each). This CDR3 has 19 residues. In germline, CDR1 is LGHNA, CDR2 YSLEER. The CDR3 bases are TGCGCCAGCAGCCAAGGTTCCCAAGCCTTCCGGCTATGGCAAGGGACCCAGTATTTC. This encodes CASSQGSQAFRLWQGTQYF.

Remarks on this clonotype: The junction does not match germline at one end; this may be a read error. The chain carries TRBV20-1 and TRBJ2-5; D perhaps matches TRBD2 (5 bases). Germline CDR1 reads DFQATT; CDR2 reads SNEGSKA (reference sequence). There are 13 residues in the CDR3. The CDR3 DNA follows: TGCAGTGCTTGTATCGGGAACGAAGAGACACAGTACTTC. Translated: CSACIGNEETQYF.

In regard to this clonotype: One junction end does not reproduce the germline sequence, and a read error may be involved. The chain uses TRBV4-3 and TRBJ2-7; maybe TRBD2 (5 bases). Germline-derived CDR1 and CDR2 are LGHNA and YSLEER. The CDR3 extends over 14 amino acids. The CDR3 sequence: CASSQGLPAREHYF. The CDR3 DNA follows: TGCGCCAGCAGCCAAGGGCTCCCTGCTAGGGAGCACTACTTC.

On this clonotype: It is likely a read error, because the conserved phenylalanine at the end of the CDR3 is missing. This chain connects TRBV11-3 to TRBJ2-5, with D uncertain. V was trimmed by 9 bases and J by 4 bases, leaving 15 bases between them. Germline V gene sequence: CDR1 SGHNT, CDR2 YENEEA. The CDR3 totals 13 residues. The CDR3 DNA follows: TGTGCCAGTAGCCTACCGATAGGAGAGACCCAGTACTAC. It yields the protein CASSLPIGETQYY.

The chain recombines TRBV20-1 with TRBJ1-2, with D tentatively TRBD1 (5 bases). CDR3 length: 13 amino acids. V lost 3 bases and J 7 bases, leaving 15 bases between the germline ends. Germline V gene lookup returns CDR1 DFQATT and CDR2 SNEGSKA (reference sequence). The CDR3 loop is CSASIARGVGYTF. CDR3 bases: TGCAGTGCTAGTATTGCCCGGGGGGTTGGCTACACCTTC.